This T cell receptor beta chain was identified in a study of T-cell reconstitution after alpha-beta-depleted transplantation in children. This clonotype was picked up many times. Germline is not matched at one junction end, which may reflect a read error. A library of TCRbeta sequences, prepared with unique molecular identifiers, was generated. TCRdb itself ran the PCR reads through MiXCR, one entry per CDR3 protein. Of about 980,000 distinct CDR3 sequences in the sample, about 29% were seen once. Germline V gene lookup returns CDR1 SGHRS and CDR2 YFSETQ. CDR3 size: 14 residues. Sequences were derived from PBMCs, mostly from graft donor cells, sampled 360 days after TCRalphabeta/CD19-depleted stem cell transplant. This receptor was obtained from a boy younger than two who had a stem cell transplant for SCID, so the T cells may come from the graft donor. The chain uses TRBV5-1 and TRBJ2-1, with D possibly being TRBD2 (7 bases). The CDR3 region is CASSLGGGLNEQFF. DNA for the CDR3: TGTGCCAGCAGCTTAGGGGGGGGGCTCAATGAGCAGTTCTTC.